This T cell receptor (beta chain) appears in the sequencing data of a study of vaccination effects on CD4 cells after COVID-19. Study context: Early after vaccination, and again late, three convalescent patients were sampled.

Antigen-specific CD4+ T cells expanded by the ViraFEST assay with viral peptide pools were then sequenced. When around nine days of culture had elapsed, CD4+ T cells were isolated. A positive SARS-CoV-2 PCR test fell between March and December 2020. As their vaccination, participants received two doses of either BNT162b2 or mRNA-1273. IL-2 medium supplanted half the medium on days 3 and 7. Points on this clone: The antigen is not known.

From germline, CDR1 is LNHNV and CDR2 YYDKDF (reference sequence). CDR3 size: 17 residues. V lost 0 bases, J lost 2 bases, and 9 bases stayed unmatched. Study-level findings and limits: Sampling in the study covered few convalescent patients and included no early post-infection timepoints.

The method was immunoSEQ multiplex PCR; TCRdb's version includes in-frame clones alone and lacks a portion of them. The sample consists of over 10,000 clones, approximately 70% of them appearing once. V and J are TRBV15 and TRBJ2-5; 7 nucleotides line up with TRBD1. The receptor was derived from a human donor who had a prior SARS-CoV-2 infection. Specimen: CD4+ T cells from PBMCs cultured with HCoV-NL63 spike peptides, collected after COVID-19 vaccination. CDR3 protein: CATSRDLGGTAQETQYF. The CDR3 nucleotides read TGTGCCACCAGCAGAGATTTGGGTGGGACAGCTCAAGAGACCCAGTACTTC.